This TCR beta chain was recorded in a study of cytomegalovirus exposure and HLA in healthy donors. Study observations and caveats: Common viral pathogens (according to a later analysis) appeared linked to several of the most significant clusters. Sequences of the TCR beta chain were said to predict the HLA-A and HLA-B alleles of most subjects accurately.

Germline lookup yields CDR1 MDHEN and CDR2 SYDVKM. Trimming pared 7 bases from V and 3 bases from J, leaving 15 bases between. The CDR3 consists of 14 residues. This PCR relied on a set of 60 Vbeta primers and 13 Jbeta primers. Sequenced by immunoSEQ multiplex PCR; TCRdb stores in-frame clones only, minus some. This table has around 150,000 clones, 66% appearing once. Note on this clone: Its antigen remains unknown.

This chain links TRBV28 with TRBJ1-1, with D possibly being TRBD1 (5 bases). The TCR was taken from a human donor in good health. Sequenced input: PBMCs. The CDR3 coding sequence is TGTGCCAGCACCCAGCCCCAGGGCGACACTGAAGCTTTCTTT. It encodes CASTQPQGDTEAFF.